Following are 15 T cell receptor beta chains from one sample sequenced in a study of blood T cell repertoires in COVID-19. The protocol was immunoSEQ multiplex PCR, while the TCRdb copy is restricted to in-frame clones and leaves out a portion. The sample contains hundreds of thousands of clones, approximately 89% of which appear only once. Sequenced material: peripheral blood. These TCRs come from a woman between 18 and 29 years old who had recovered from COVID-19.

The chain employs TRBV6-1 and TRBJ2-5; D unclear. CDR3 length: 13 amino acids. Deletions cut 3 bases from V and 2 bases from J, with 7 bases between. The germline V gene has CDR1 MNHNS and CDR2 SASEGT. CDR3 region: CASSDRGQETQYF. CDR3 DNA sequence: TGTGCCAGCAGTGACCGAGGACAAGAGACCCAGTACTTC.

This chain joins TRBV18 and TRBJ2-7; 9 nucleotides match TRBD1. The V segment lost 5 bases and the J segment 0 bases; nucleotides outside the gene matches: 2. This CDR3 is built from 14 residues. Germline-derived CDR1 and CDR2 are KGHSH and LQKENI. CDR3 DNA: TGTGCCAGCTCATCGACAGGGGGCTCCTACGAGCAGTACGTC. Its protein product is CASSSTGGSYEQYV.

In DNA form, the CDR3 reads TGCGCCAGCAGCGTTACTCCGGGCTCTGGAAACACCATATATTTT. Protein sequence: CASSVTPGSGNTIYF. V and J are TRBV5-1 and TRBJ1-3; no reliable D call. There are 15 residues in the CDR3. Germline assignment: CDR1 SGHRS and CDR2 YFSETQ. V was cut by 4 bases and J by 0 bases, with 11 bases left in between.

The chain joins TRBV30 to TRBJ1-6; D possibly corresponds to TRBD1 (5 bases). Germline CDR1 reads GTSNPN; CDR2 reads SVGIG (reference sequence). The CDR3 length is 12 residues. Trimming shortened V by 8 bases and J by 14 bases, and 19 bases separated the two germline ends. The CDR3 nucleotides are TGTGCCGGGGGGGTCGGATGGGAGGCCCTCCACTTT. Translation: CAGGVGWEALHF.

J is TRBJ2-7 and V is TRBV5-4, with 8 nucleotides matching TRBD2. V was pared by 4 bases and J by 5 bases, with 5 bases of the junction left unmatched. Germline CDR1 SGHNT, CDR2 YYREEE (reference sequence). The CDR3 loop spans 13 amino acids. CDR3 nucleotides: TGTGCCAGCAGCCGGGGGGGGATGGACGAGCAGTACGTC. Protein product: CASSRGGMDEQYV.

The chain's CDR3 is CASGTDPTGRNTEAFF. CDR3 sequence (DNA): TGTGCTAGTGGTACCGACCCTACAGGGAGGAACACTGAAGCTTTCTTT. The chain joins TRBV12-5 to TRBJ1-1; a weak D match, TRBD1 (6 bases). Per germline, CDR1 LGHNT and CDR2 FRNRAP. Trimming removed 5 bases from V and 1 base from J, with 17 bases in between. This CDR3 is 16 amino acids long. The full variable domain, with the rest looked up from reference TRBV12-5 and TRBJ1-1, is DARVTQTPRHKVTEMGQEVTMRCQPILGHNTVFWYRQTMMQGLELLAYFRNRAPLDDSGMPKDRFSAEMPDATLATLKIQPSEPRDSAVYFCASGTDPTGRNTEAFFGQGTRLTVV.

The chain carries TRBV4-3 and TRBJ1-2, with TRBD1 matching over 8 bases. Per the germline V gene, CDR1 is LGHNA and CDR2 is YSLEER. The CDR3 has 14 amino acids. With V trimmed by 0 bases and J by 7 bases, 4 bases remained unmatched. This chain's CDR3 is CASSQDRQGAGYTF. The CDR3 coding sequence is TGCGCCAGCAGCCAAGATCGGCAGGGGGCTGGCTACACCTTC.

The rearrangement uses TRBV2 and TRBJ2-1; D may be TRBD2 (6 bases). Trimming left V 6 bases short and J 0 bases short, with 18 bases between. The CDR3 covers 17 residues. The V gene's germline CDR1 is SNHLY and CDR2 FYNNEI. The CDR3 here is CASSARGSGSSYNEQFF. The DNA of the CDR3 is TGTGCCAGCAGCGCCCGAGGTAGCGGTAGCTCCTACAATGAGCAGTTCTTC.

This chain connects TRBV5-1 to TRBJ2-1; 10 nucleotides match TRBD2. The CDR3 is 15 amino acids. With 5 bases clipped from V and 4 bases from J, the junction kept 6 bases outside the gene matches. CDR1 SGHRS and CDR2 YFSETQ come from the germline V gene. The CDR3, as DNA: TGCGCCAGCAGTCCGGGACTAGCGACATACAATGAGCAGTTCTTC. Residues: CASSPGLATYNEQFF.

The rearrangement uses TRBV7-2 and TRBJ1-2; tentatively, D is TRBD1 (5 bases). The CDR3 is 14 amino acids. V was clipped by 3 bases and J by 5 bases, with 13 bases between them. Germline V CDR1 and CDR2: SGHTA, FQGNSA. CDR3 in amino acids: CASSLEVGGYGYTF. The DNA for the CDR3 is TGTGCCAGCAGCTTGGAGGTGGGGGGGTATGGCTACACCTTC.

V is TRBV5-4 and J is TRBJ1-2, with D perhaps TRBD1 (6 bases). Trimming removed 0 bases at V and 2 bases at J, with 11 bases between. The CDR3 is 15 residues long. From germline, CDR1 is SGHNT and CDR2 YYREEE (reference sequence). As DNA, the CDR3 is TGTGCCAGCAGCTTGGTTGGGGGCTCGAACTATGGCTACACCTTC. Amino acid sequence: CASSLVGGSNYGYTF.

The CDR3 nucleotides read TGTGCCAGCAGCCAAGGGACAGGGGGTGAAGCTTTCTTT. Translated: CASSQGTGGEAFF. This chain links TRBV3-1 (or the pseudogene TRBV3-2) with TRBJ1-1; 10 nucleotides line up with TRBD1. The germline gives CDR1 LGHDT, CDR2 YNNKEL (reference sequence). The junction had 0 bases not matched to a gene; V was cut back by 1 base and J by 7 bases. The CDR3 covers 13 residues.

This clone was recorded only once. The chain is built from TRBV9 and TRBJ2-1; TRBD2 matches at 13 bases. V lost 3 bases to trimming and J lost 9 bases; unmatched junction nucleotides: 6. The germline CDR1 and CDR2 sequences are SGDLS and YYNGEE. The CDR3 has 15 amino acids. In DNA, the CDR3 is TGTGCCAGCAGCGAAGGACTAGCGGGAGCTACTGAGCAGTTCTTC. Translated, it gives CASSEGLAGATEQFF.

The chain links TRBV19 to TRBJ1-1; TRBD1 might be the D (5 bases). CDR1 is LNHDA and CDR2 is SQIVND in the germline V gene (reference sequence). V was trimmed by 5 bases and J by 1 base, leaving 17 bases between them. The CDR3 length is 16 residues. The CDR3 loop reads CASSGTWGSENTEAFF. DNA of the CDR3: TGTGCCAGTAGTGGGACTTGGGGAAGCGAGAACACTGAAGCTTTCTTT. The whole variable domain, filled in from reference TRBV19 and TRBJ1-1, reads DGGITQSPKYLFRKEGQNVTLSCEQNLNHDAMYWYRQDPGQGLRLIYYSQIVNDFQKGDIAEGYSVSREKKESFPLTVTSAQKNPTAFYLCASSGTWGSENTEAFFGQGTRLTVV.

The rearrangement joins TRBV6-2 or TRBV6-3 to TRBJ2-5; D is undetermined. With 0 bases removed from V and 1 base from J, the gap between germline ends came to 18 bases. Germline assignment: CDR1 MNHEY and CDR2 SVGEGT. The CDR3 totals 18 residues. The CDR3: CASSYSFAAIRGQETQYF. The CDR3 DNA reads as TGTGCCAGCAGTTACTCCTTCGCCGCCATAAGAGGCCAAGAGACCCAGTACTTC.